This TCR beta chain originates from a study of shared clonotypes between healthy human individuals. The germline gives CDR1 SGHDN, CDR2 FVKESK. Trimming cost V 2 bases and J 4 bases, with 9 bases left between them. CDR3 length: 14 residues. Each sorted subset replicate got 200 ng genomic DNA, about 33,000 genomes. The method was immunoSEQ multiplex PCR; TCRdb's version includes in-frame clones alone and lacks a portion of them. The sample has 2.5 million or so clones; 85% to 95% are singletons. Study findings and constraints: When compared with the clonotypes that were shared by all four sorted-subset donors, the non-shared clonotypes turned out to have lower generation probabilities. In a few donors, around 5.5% of naive CD4 clonotypes appeared in common. Researchers found naive subsets generally carried larger estimated richness than memory subsets.

Comments on this clone: Its antigen is as yet unknown.

This chain uses TRBV14 with TRBJ2-1, with D tentatively TRBD2 (5 bases). The specimen sequenced was naive CD4+ T cells sorted from blood. Subset reported: CD45RA+ positively selected. This sequence was found in a man between 18 and 35 years old in good health. CDR3 amino acids: CASSQLGGYNEQFF. In DNA form, the CDR3 reads TGTGCCAGCAGCCAACTAGGCGGGTACAATGAGCAGTTCTTC.